The rows below give T cell receptor beta chains drawn from one sample of a study of PD-1 blockade in classical Hodgkin lymphoma. Libraries were prepared by immunoSEQ multiplex PCR; TCRdb keeps only in-frame clonotypes and omits some of them. Of 90,000 to 100,000 clones in the sample, about four fifths were seen once. Material: peripheral blood mononuclear cells (PBMCs), obtained before the second cycle of nivolumab. These receptors all stem from a human donor with classical Hodgkin lymphoma. Both conserved end residues are part of each CDR3. D genes are given only for firm matches. Size tells how often a clone was seen (once, few, many) or the class of an expanded clone, and some rows leave it out.

cdr3_aa cdr3_nt v_call d_call j_call clone_size
CASSLAQPGGPSYEQYF TGCGCCAGCAGCTTGGCCCAGCCGGGCGGACCTTCCTACGAGCAGTACTTC TRBV5-1 NA TRBJ2-7 NA
CASSQQDRAYGYTF TGTGCCAGCAGCCAACAGGACAGGGCCTATGGCTACACCTTC TRBV7-3 TRBD1 TRBJ1-2 NA
CASSRKGQGAYEQYF TGTGCCAGCAGTCGTAAGGGACAGGGGGCGTACGAGCAGTACTTC TRBV27 TRBD1 TRBJ2-7 many
CASTPGGRDEQFF TGTGCCAGCACCCCGGGGGGGCGCGATGAGCAGTTCTTC TRBV6-6 TRBD2 TRBJ2-1 NA
CASSRDRVNPGELFF TGTGCCAGCAGCCGGGACAGGGTCAACCCCGGGGAGCTGTTTTTT TRBV6-5 TRBD1 TRBJ2-2 once
CASSEGNWYGYTF TGTGCCAGCAGTGAAGGAAATTGGTATGGCTACACCTTC TRBV25-1 NA TRBJ1-2 many
CASSLSSQGSVTGELFF TGTGCCAGCAGCTTAAGCAGTCAGGGGAGTGTGACCGGGGAGCTGTTTTTT TRBV11-2 NA TRBJ2-2 NA
CASSEEASGTYEQYF TGTGCCAGCAGTGAAGAGGCTAGCGGCACCTACGAGCAGTACTTC TRBV2 TRBD2 TRBJ2-7 NA
CSAWTGSSYEQYF TGCAGCGCTTGGACGGGAAGCTCCTACGAGCAGTACTTC TRBV29-1 NA TRBJ2-7 NA
CASSQDIGRGSTLNEQFF TGCGCCAGCAGCCAAGATATAGGAAGGGGCTCAACTCTCAATGAGCAGTTCTTC TRBV4-1 NA TRBJ2-1 NA
CASSARGGQQETQYF TGTGCCAGCAGCGCCAGAGGGGGACAACAAGAGACCCAGTACTTC TRBV5-4 NA TRBJ2-5 once
CASSVAATDTQYF TGCGCCTCATCGGTAGCGGCCACAGATACGCAGTATTTT TRBV5-1 NA TRBJ2-3 once
CAGHRAGELFF TGTGCCGGTCACAGGGCCGGGGAGCTGTTTTTT TRBV2 NA TRBJ2-2 NA